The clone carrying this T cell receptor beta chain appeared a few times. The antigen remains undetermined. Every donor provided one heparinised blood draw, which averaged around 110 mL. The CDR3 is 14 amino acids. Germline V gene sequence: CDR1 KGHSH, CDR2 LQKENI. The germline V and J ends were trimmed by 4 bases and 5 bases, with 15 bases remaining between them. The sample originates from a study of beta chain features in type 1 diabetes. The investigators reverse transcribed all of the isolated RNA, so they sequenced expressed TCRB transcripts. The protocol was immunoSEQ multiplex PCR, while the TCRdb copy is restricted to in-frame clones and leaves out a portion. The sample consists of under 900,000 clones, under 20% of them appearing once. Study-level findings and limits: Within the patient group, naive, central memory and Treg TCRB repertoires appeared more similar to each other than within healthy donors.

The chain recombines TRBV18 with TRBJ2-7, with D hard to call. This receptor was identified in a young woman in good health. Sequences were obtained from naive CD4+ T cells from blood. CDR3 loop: CASSHNAFFHEQYF. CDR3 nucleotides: TGTGCCAGCTCACATAACGCCTTTTTCCACGAGCAGTACTTC.